A selection of T cell receptor beta chains follows, all from one sample in a study of radiotherapy plus CTLA-4 blockade in lung cancer. Sequencing was performed with immunoSEQ multiplex PCR; in TCRdb, only in-frame clones are kept and a portion is missing. This sample has 65,000 to 95,000 clones, with approximately 86% found just once. The source material was peripheral blood, sampled from a patient treated with radiotherapy plus ipilimumab. These receptor sequences come from a human donor with non-small cell lung cancer who had stable disease on radiotherapy plus ipilimumab. Both conserved end residues are part of each CDR3. The D gene is left open where the match is weak. Only some rows state a clone size, as once, few, many or a class for expanded clones.

size	J	V	D	CDR3	DNA
once	TRBJ2-7	TRBV7-8	-	CASRATSYPLF	TGTGCCAGCAGGGCTACAAGCTACCCCCTCTTC
-	TRBJ2-5	TRBV2	TRBD2	CASRGLAVQETQYF	TGTGCCAGCAGAGGACTAGCGGTCCAAGAGACCCAGTACTTC
-	TRBJ1-1	TRBV28	-	CASSLPSEAFF	TGTGCCAGCAGTCTCCCGTCTGAAGCTTTCTTT
few	TRBJ2-7	TRBV2	TRBD2	CASSGIAGGQHEQYF	TGTGCCAGCAGTGGGATAGCGGGGGGGCAGCACGAGCAGTACTTC
-	TRBJ1-2	TRBV28	TRBD1	CASSSPGQGIYGYTF	TGTGCCAGCAGTTCCCCCGGACAGGGGATTTATGGCTACACCTTC
-	TRBJ2-2	TRBV5-8	-	CASSSGRVGVKAGELFF	TGTGCCAGCAGCTCGGGCAGGGTCGGTGTAAAGGCCGGGGAGCTGTTTTTT
-	TRBJ2-3	TRBV7-6	-	CASSLLPLSTDTQYF	TGTGCCAGCAGCTTATTGCCCCTAAGCACAGATACGCAGTATTTT
-	TRBJ1-4	TRBV9	TRBD1	CASSAAGTGGKLFF	TGTGCCAGCAGCGCTGCCGGGACAGGCGGAAAACTGTTTTTT
-	TRBJ2-2	TRBV25-1	-	CASSRETNTGELFF	TGTGCCAGCAGTCGCGAGACTAACACCGGGGAGCTGTTTTTT
-	TRBJ1-4	TRBV2	-	CASSVPQGTGEKLFF	TGTGCCAGCAGTGTCCCACAGGGAACGGGCGAAAAACTGTTTTTT
-	TRBJ1-3	TRBV5-4	-	CASRPEMSSGNTIYF	TGTGCCAGCAGGCCTGAAATGAGCTCTGGAAACACCATATATTTT
-	TRBJ2-7	TRBV5-1	TRBD2	CASSLTSGRVYEQYF	TGCGCCAGCAGCTTGACTAGCGGGAGAGTCTACGAGCAGTACTTC
-	TRBJ2-7	TRBV19	-	CASSPPDRRITF	TGTGCCAGCAGCCCCCCGGACAGAAGAATCACATTC
-	TRBJ2-5	TRBV5-1	-	CASSLDPAETQYF	TGCGCCAGCAGCTTGGATCCAGCGGAGACCCAGTACTTC
-	TRBJ2-1	TRBV2	TRBD2	CASSEALAGGNNYDEQFF	TGTGCCAGCAGTGAAGCGCTAGCGGGAGGGAATAATTATGATGAGCAGTTCTTC
-	TRBJ2-5	TRBV2	TRBD2	CASRSGGAGGETQYF	TGTGCCAGCAGGAGCGGGGGGGCTGGTGGGGAGACCCAGTACTTC
few	TRBJ2-7	TRBV19	TRBD1	CASRRTGSSYEQYF	TGTGCCAGTAGGAGGACAGGGAGCTCCTACGAGCAGTACTTC
once	TRBJ2-3	TRBV5-4	-	CASSLGNQEFKTQYF	TGTGCCAGCAGCTTGGGGAACCAGGAATTCAAGACGCAGTATTTT
few	TRBJ1-5	TRBV28	-	CASSPRANQPQHF	TGTGCCAGCAGCCCCCGGGCCAATCAGCCCCAGCATTTT
-	TRBJ1-1	TRBV14	-	CASSQVAVAGAFF	TGTGCCAGCAGCCAAGTTGCGGTGGCAGGAGCTTTCTTT
-	TRBJ2-3	TRBV27	-	CASSLRGHQLTDTQYF	TGTGCCAGCAGTTTAAGAGGGCATCAGTTAACAGATACGCAGTATTTT
-	TRBJ2-7	TRBV11-2	TRBD1	CASSRADRVYEQYF	TGTGCCAGCAGCCGAGCGGACAGGGTCTACGAGCAGTACTTC
-	TRBJ2-7	TRBV11-2	-	CASSSEAFAPYEQYF	TGTGCCAGCAGCTCGGAGGCCTTCGCACCATACGAGCAGTACTTC
-	TRBJ1-5	TRBV5-1	-	CASSLGGSSKGLSNQPQHF	TGCGCCAGCAGCTTGGGGGGGTCTAGCAAAGGTCTTAGCAATCAGCCCCAGCATTTT
-	TRBJ2-5	TRBV7-6	TRBD2	CASSYTGGGETRYF	TGTGCCAGCAGCTATACCGGGGGGGGAGAGACCCGGTACTTC
once	TRBJ2-3	TRBV5-1	-	CASRDTRATDTQYF	TGCGCCAGCCGGGACACTAGGGCCACAGATACGCAGTATTTT
-	TRBJ2-7	TRBV4-1	-	CASSFRLDSLRYEQYF	TGCGCCAGCAGCTTCCGATTAGACTCCTTACGCTACGAGCAGTACTTC
few	TRBJ2-1	TRBV28	TRBD2	CASSLWELAGGPGEQFF	TGTGCCAGCAGTTTATGGGAACTAGCGGGAGGGCCGGGTGAGCAGTTCTTC
-	TRBJ2-7	TRBV5-6	-	CASRPRVGIYEQYF	TGTGCCAGCAGACCGAGGGTAGGGATCTACGAGCAGTACTTC
-	TRBJ2-7	TRBV5-5	-	CASSPPTRLGTYEQYF	TGTGCCAGCAGCCCCCCCACCAGGCTAGGAACCTACGAGCAGTACTTC
-	TRBJ2-5	TRBV11-2	TRBD2	CASSSPTSDSYVETQYF	TGTGCCAGCAGCTCCCCCACTAGCGATAGTTATGTAGAGACCCAGTACTTC
-	TRBJ2-3	TRBV9	-	CASSVRSGAGSDTQYF	TGTGCCAGCAGCGTAAGATCCGGGGCCGGTTCAGATACGCAGTATTTT
-	TRBJ1-1	TRBV6-1	-	CASSGAELMNTEAFF	TGTGCCAGCTCGGGGGCAGAACTCATGAACACTGAAGCTTTCTTT
-	TRBJ2-3	TRBV5-1	-	CASSLGPTGTDTQYF	TGCGCCAGCAGCTTGGGCCCCACAGGGACAGATACGCAGTATTTT
-	TRBJ1-2	TRBV30	TRBD1	CAWSVPDRGYGYTF	TGTGCCTGGAGTGTACCGGACAGGGGGTATGGCTACACCTTC
-	TRBJ1-6	TRBV4-2	-	CASSLQGEQDSPLHF	TGTGCCAGCAGCCTACAAGGGGAGCAGGATTCACCCCTCCACTTT
-	TRBJ2-1	TRBV28	-	CASRGSSPGNEQFF	TGTGCCAGCAGGGGGAGTTCTCCGGGGAATGAGCAGTTCTTC
-	TRBJ2-3	TRBV19	TRBD2	CASSNDGTSGEAYF	TGTGCCAGTAGTAACGATGGGACTAGCGGGGAGGCCTATTTT
once	TRBJ2-7	TRBV7-9	-	CASSLGGVYEQYF	TGTGCCAGCAGCTTAGGGGGGGTTTACGAGCAGTACTTC
-	TRBJ2-7	TRBV5-1	-	CASSLSDRPYEQYF	TGCGCCAGCAGCTTGAGCGACAGACCCTACGAGCAGTACTTC
-	TRBJ2-2	TRBV6-1	TRBD1	CASSLHRGTGELFF	TGTGCCAGCAGTTTACACAGGGGAACCGGGGAGCTGTTTTTT
-	TRBJ1-2	TRBV19	TRBD1	CASSTTGAYGYTF	TGTGCCAGTAGCACTACAGGGGCCTATGGCTACACCTTC